The rows below give T cell receptor beta chains drawn from one sample of a study of T cells in Graves' hyperthyroidism and ophthalmopathy. TCRdb processed the multiplex PCR reads anew with MiXCR; each CDR3 protein has one entry. The data show more than 300,000 distinct CDR3 sequences, 17% seen once. Sequenced input: blood. The receptor source for this set is a woman younger than 45 with Graves' hyperthyroidism that later progressed to Graves' ophthalmopathy. CDR3s include the opening cysteine and the closing phenylalanine or tryptophan. A D gene is named only where the DNA matches it firmly. Only some rows state a clone size, as once, few, many or a class for expanded clones.

D gene: TRBD2; clone size: many; J gene: TRBJ2-3; V gene: TRBV27; CDR3 DNA: TGTGCCAGCCGGGGACTAGCATCGACGCAGTATTTT; CDR3 protein: CASRGLASTQYF
D gene: -; clone size: many; J gene: TRBJ2-7; V gene: TRBV12-3/TRBV12-4; CDR3 DNA: TGTGCCGGATGGGTCTCGGCAGGCTACGAGCAGTACTTC; CDR3 protein: CAGWVSAGYEQYF
D gene: TRBD1; clone size: -; J gene: TRBJ1-3; V gene: TRBV7-3; CDR3 DNA: TGTGCCAGCAGTCTTCCCGCCCCTAGGACAGGAATATATTTT; CDR3 protein: CASSLPAPRTGIYF
D gene: TRBD2; clone size: -; J gene: TRBJ2-3; V gene: TRBV10-3; CDR3 DNA: TGTCGGACTAGCGGGAGCTATAGCACAGATACGCAGTATTTT; CDR3 protein: CRTSGSYSTDTQYF
D gene: -; clone size: -; J gene: TRBJ2-7; V gene: TRBV5-5; CDR3 DNA: TGTGCCAGCAGCGTGAAAACCGGGACTTACATTTTCGCCGAGCAGTACTTC; CDR3 protein: CASSVKTGTYIFAEQYF
D gene: TRBD2; clone size: once; J gene: TRBJ2-5; V gene: TRBV2; CDR3 DNA: TGTGCCAGCAGTAAGGGACTAGCGGGAGGGCCTGGAGAGACCCAGTACTTC; CDR3 protein: CASSKGLAGGPGETQYF
D gene: TRBD1; clone size: many; J gene: TRBJ1-3; V gene: TRBV10-3; CDR3 DNA: TGTGCCATCAGTGGTGACAGGGGAGGAAACACCATATATTTT; CDR3 protein: CAISGDRGGNTIYF
D gene: TRBD2; clone size: many; J gene: TRBJ2-1; V gene: TRBV7-8; CDR3 DNA: TGTGCCAGCATAGGACTAGCGGGGTACAATGAGCAGTTCTTC; CDR3 protein: CASIGLAGYNEQFF
D gene: -; clone size: many; J gene: TRBJ1-1; V gene: TRBV7-8; CDR3 DNA: TGTGCCAGCAGCCCTAGACCGGGCACTGAAGCTTTCTTT; CDR3 protein: CASSPRPGTEAFF
D gene: -; clone size: many; J gene: TRBJ2-5; V gene: TRBV28; CDR3 DNA: TGTGCCAGCAGTTTATTCGTAGGGGGCCAAGAGACCCAGTACTTC; CDR3 protein: CASSLFVGGQETQYF
D gene: TRBD2; clone size: -; J gene: TRBJ2-1; V gene: TRBV5-1; CDR3 DNA: TGCGCCAGCAGAAGGATAGCGGGCAGCTCCTACAATGAGCAGTTCTTC; CDR3 protein: CASRRIAGSSYNEQFF
D gene: -; clone size: few; J gene: TRBJ1-1; V gene: TRBV6-1; CDR3 DNA: TGTGCCAGCAAAATCACGACAGTAAGGAACACTGAAGCTTTCTTT; CDR3 protein: CASKITTVRNTEAFF
D gene: TRBD1; clone size: many; J gene: TRBJ1-1; V gene: TRBV27; CDR3 DNA: TGTGCCAGCCAGGGGGCTCGGAACACTGAAGCTTTCTTT; CDR3 protein: CASQGARNTEAFF
D gene: TRBD2; clone size: -; J gene: TRBJ2-1; V gene: TRBV2; CDR3 DNA: TGTGCCAGCAGGGGGGTAGCGGGTTATGTTAATGAGCAGTTCTTC; CDR3 protein: CASRGVAGYVNEQFF
D gene: -; clone size: many; J gene: TRBJ1-1; V gene: TRBV7-9; CDR3 DNA: TGTGCCAGCTCGACTACAGGGAACACTGAAGCTTTCTTT; CDR3 protein: CASSTTGNTEAFF